A single sample gave rise to the 21 T cell receptor beta chains below, sequenced in a study of a mutant IDH1 vaccine in newly diagnosed glioma. These receptors have no known antigen. Clones were sequenced by immunoSEQ multiplex PCR, and TCRdb holds only the in-frame ones, with some missing. The table lists about 46,000 clones, approximately 84% of them singletons. The time point is: week 47, end of study. Each dose delivered 300 ug of mutant IDH1 20-mer peptide subcutaneously with imiquimod. The sample here was PBMCs, taken from a glioma patient whose treatment included an IDH1 peptide vaccine. These TCRs come from a woman in her thirties with glioma. Some clones in this sample may be carry-over from other donors' samples.

Only one count was recorded for this clone. The V call is TRBV7-2, the J call TRBJ1-2; D is unresolved. This CDR3 comprises 16 residues. Trimming took 5 bases from V and 3 from J, leaving 19 bases between them. Germline values: CDR1 SGHTA, CDR2 FQGNSA. The CDR3 bases are TGTGCCAGCAGCAACAGAATCAGTACTGGGGACTATGGCTACACCTTC. Translation: CASSNRISTGDYGYTF.

As DNA, the CDR3 is TGCGCCAGCAGCCCCGGGACAGTTCCCACTGAAGCTTTCTTT. Residues: CASSPGTVPTEAFF. The gene calls are TRBV4-1 and TRBJ1-1, with 7 bases identical to TRBD1. In germline, CDR1 is MGHRA, CDR2 YSYEKL. Trimming took 4 bases from V and 4 from J; bases not matched to a gene: 6. The CDR3 is 14 amino acids.

This chain connects TRBV10-1 to TRBJ2-3; unclear D gene. V was shortened by 3 bases and J by 0 bases, with 1 base between the two germline ends. In germline, CDR1 is WNHNN, CDR2 SYGVQD (reference sequence). The CDR3 consists of 12 residues. CDR3 amino acids: CASSDSTDTQYF. The CDR3 region has the DNA TGCGCCAGCAGTGACAGCACAGATACGCAGTATTTT.

The rearrangement links TRBV6-1 to TRBJ1-5, with 7 bases identical to TRBD1. V gave up 3 bases and J gave up 5 bases; unmatched junction bases: 7. The length of the CDR3 is 15 residues. Germline values: CDR1 MNHNS, CDR2 SASEGT. For the CDR3, the DNA is TGTGCCAGCAGTGAGGGACAGAGAGCTGATCAGCCCCAGCATTTT. This gives the protein CASSEGQRADQPQHF.

The chain joins TRBV30 to TRBJ1-5; D is undetermined. The CDR3 has 14 residues. Trimming pared 3 bases from V and 1 base from J, leaving 10 bases between. CDR1 is GTSNPN, CDR2 SVGIG, per germline (reference sequence). CDR3 sequence: CAWRGEASNQPQHF. The CDR3 coding sequence is TGTGCCTGGAGGGGCGAGGCAAGCAATCAGCCCCAGCATTTT.

The genes are TRBV7-6 and TRBJ2-7; 7 nucleotides line up with TRBD2. The V gene's germline CDR1 is SGHVS and CDR2 FNYEAQ. The CDR3 has 16 amino acids. V lost 2 bases, J lost 0 bases, and 7 bases stayed unmatched. The CDR3 sequence is CASSLMMRESSYEQYF. Here the CDR3 DNA reads TGTGCCAGCAGCTTAATGATGCGGGAGAGCTCCTACGAGCAGTACTTC.

The CDR3 region has the DNA TGTGCCAGCAGCTCACCTGGGACAGGGGAAGCCTACGAGCAGTACTTC. Its protein product is CASSSPGTGEAYEQYF. This chain joins TRBV7-2 and TRBJ2-7, with TRBD1 matching over 10 bases. The ends lost 4 bases at V and 2 bases at J; junction bases unmatched: 8. CDR3 length: 16 residues. Per the germline V gene, CDR1 is SGHTA and CDR2 is FQGNSA.

This clone was counted a single time. The J gene is TRBJ2-7, the V gene TRBV30; tentatively, D is TRBD1 (6 bases). The CDR3 is 13 residues long. The V gene's germline CDR1 is GTSNPN and CDR2 SVGIG (reference sequence). The V gene lost 0 bases and the J gene lost 3 bases, with 9 bases spanning the gap. CDR3 coding DNA: TGTGCCTGGAGTGTAAACAGGGACTACGAGCAGTACTTC. It translates to CAWSVNRDYEQYF.

This chain connects TRBV5-6 to TRBJ1-3; D remains unclear. Germline values: CDR1 SGHDT, CDR2 YYEEEE. This CDR3 has 13 residues. The V end lost 2 bases, the J end lost 0 bases, and 3 bases lay between the germline ends. For the CDR3, the DNA is TGTGCCAGCAGCTTCTCCTCTGGAAACACCATATATTTT. Translated, it gives CASSFSSGNTIYF.

CDR3 nucleotides: TGTGCCAGCAGCCCGCCCGGGGGTAGCGGGAGGGCCTACGAGCAGTACTTC. This encodes CASSPPGGSGRAYEQYF. The chain carries TRBV5-4 and TRBJ2-7; 11 bases match TRBD2. Germline CDR1 SGHNT, CDR2 YYREEE (reference sequence). This CDR3 is built from 17 residues. The V segment lost 4 bases and the J segment 2 bases; nucleotides outside the gene matches: 11.

Here the CDR3 reads CASSLEVRTGYTF. CDR3 coding DNA: TGTGCCAGCAGCTTGGAGGTTCGAACTGGCTACACCTTC. The chain has TRBV5-8 and TRBJ1-2; D is uncertain. V was shortened by 0 bases and J by 7 bases, with 10 bases between the two germline ends. Germline V gene sequence: CDR1 SGHTS, CDR2 YDEGEE. This CDR3 is 13 amino acids long.

The chain is built from TRBV20-1 and TRBJ2-3; D might be TRBD2 (5 bases). With 6 bases removed from V and 4 bases from J, the gap between germline ends came to 8 bases. This CDR3 comprises 11 residues. Germline lookup yields CDR1 DFQATT and CDR2 SNEGSKA (reference sequence). CDR3 residues: CSASEADTQYF. The CDR3 DNA sequence: TGCAGTGCCTCGGAGGCAGATACGCAGTATTTT.

This clone appeared a few times. The chain uses TRBV18 and TRBJ2-7; D is ambiguous. From germline, CDR1 is KGHSH and CDR2 LQKENI. V was cut by 3 bases and J by 3 bases, with 12 bases left in between. This CDR3 is 14 amino acids long. CDR3 sequence: CASSPIGLSYEQYF. The DNA for the CDR3 is TGTGCCAGCTCACCTATAGGGCTTAGCTACGAGCAGTACTTC.

The rearrangement joins TRBV27 to TRBJ2-3; D is possibly TRBD1 (7 bases). Germline lookup yields CDR1 MNHEY and CDR2 SMNVEV (reference sequence). The CDR3 is 16 residues long. The V gene lost 4 bases and the J gene lost 2 bases, with 16 bases spanning the gap. In DNA form, the CDR3 reads TGTGCCAGCAGTTGGAGGGGGCCCGGGATCACAGATACGCAGTATTTT. Its translation is CASSWRGPGITDTQYF.

The chain combines TRBV30 with TRBJ1-2; D remains unclear. Germline CDR1 is GTSNPN and CDR2 is SVGIG (reference sequence). This CDR3 region has 14 residues. V was shortened by 6 bases and J by 1 base, with 15 bases between the two germline ends. For the CDR3, the DNA is TGTGCCTGCGCGCGGACGGATAATAACTATGGCTACACCTTC. Encoded protein: CACARTDNNYGYTF. Drawing the rest from reference TRBV30 and TRBJ1-2, the complete variable domain is SQTIHQWPATLVQPVGSPLSLECTVEGTSNPNLYWYRQAAGRGLQLLFYSVGIGQISSEVPQNLSASRPQDRQFILSSKKLLLSDSGFYLCACARTDNNYGYTFGSGTRLTVV.

The V and J genes are TRBV5-6 and TRBJ1-5; the D is unclear. This CDR3 spans 14 amino acids. Deletions cut 0 bases from V and 3 bases from J, with 7 bases between. Germline loops: CDR1 SGHDT, CDR2 YYEEEE. CDR3: CASSLVQINQPQHF. Here the CDR3 DNA reads TGTGCCAGCAGCTTGGTCCAGATCAATCAGCCCCAGCATTTT.

This chain joins TRBV30 and TRBJ1-2; D is ambiguous. The ends were cut back, 5 bases at V and 5 bases at J, with 9 bases in the middle. The CDR3 runs to 11 residues. CDR1 is GTSNPN, CDR2 SVGIG, per germline (reference sequence). The CDR3 DNA reads as TGTGCCTGGGAGATAGCATATGGCTACACCTTC. It yields the protein CAWEIAYGYTF.

This clone is a singleton in its sample. The J gene is TRBJ2-7, the V gene TRBV7-6, with D possibly TRBD1 on 6 matching bases. The CDR3 totals 15 residues. CDR1 SGHVS and CDR2 FNYEAQ come from the germline V gene. The V end lost 2 bases, the J end lost 6 bases, and 17 bases lay between the germline ends. CDR3 bases: TGTGCCAGCAGCTTAAACCTGGACAGTAGTGGCGAGCAGTACTTC. Its translation: CASSLNLDSSGEQYF.

The V and J genes are TRBV29-1 and TRBJ1-3; unclear D gene. Germline-derived CDR1 and CDR2 are SQVTM and ANQGSEA. The CDR3 sequence is 15 residues long. Trimming left V 7 bases short and J 1 base short, with 17 bases between. The CDR3 coding sequence is TGCAGCGCCAAAGGTTACCGGGATTCTGGAAACACCATATATTTT. Its protein product is CSAKGYRDSGNTIYF. The complete variable domain, with remaining parts taken from reference TRBV29-1 and TRBJ1-3, reads SAVISQKPSRDICQRGTSLTIQCQVDSQVTMMFWYRQQPGQSLTLIATANQGSEATYESGFVIDKFPISRPNLTFSTLTVSNMSPEDSSIYLCSAKGYRDSGNTIYFGEGSWLTVV.

This chain uses TRBV4-1 with TRBJ2-5, with TRBD1 identical over 8 bases. Trimming removed 1 base from V and 3 bases from J; junction bases left unmatched: 4. The CDR3 extends over 15 amino acids. From germline, CDR1 is MGHRA and CDR2 YSYEKL. The CDR3 coding sequence is TGCGCCAGCAGCCAAGGGACAGGGTATAAAGAGACCCAGTACTTC. It codes for CASSQGTGYKETQYF.

This chain joins TRBV6-1 and TRBJ2-7, with D perhaps TRBD1 (5 bases). Trimming cost V 2 bases and J 5 bases, with 16 bases left between them. CDR3 size: 15 residues. Per the germline V gene, CDR1 is MNHNS and CDR2 is SASEGT. As DNA, the CDR3 is TGTGCCAGCAGTGAAAAACCAGGGTGGCCGCACGAGCAGTACTTC. Translation gives CASSEKPGWPHEQYF.